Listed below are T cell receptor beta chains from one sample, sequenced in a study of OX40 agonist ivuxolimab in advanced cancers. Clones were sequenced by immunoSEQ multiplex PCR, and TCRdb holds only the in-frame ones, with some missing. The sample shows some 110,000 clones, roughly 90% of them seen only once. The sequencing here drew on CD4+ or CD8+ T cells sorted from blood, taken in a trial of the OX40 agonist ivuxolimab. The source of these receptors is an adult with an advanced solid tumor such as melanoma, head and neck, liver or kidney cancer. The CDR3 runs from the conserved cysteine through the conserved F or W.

cdr3_aa: CSADREETQYF
v_call: TRBV20-1

cdr3_aa: CASREQGSTEAFF
v_call: TRBV5-1

cdr3_aa: CASSPQSGNTGELFF
v_call: TRBV7-3

cdr3_aa: CAGGSRLYTQYF
v_call: TRBV28

cdr3_aa: CASSTGWRTEAFF
v_call: TRBV25-1

cdr3_aa: CASSYGQGAGYGYTF
v_call: TRBV5-4

cdr3_aa: CASSERNTIYF
v_call: TRBV13

cdr3_aa: CASSPPPSRLEQYF
v_call: TRBV28

cdr3_aa: CADPQETQYF
v_call: TRBV21-1

cdr3_aa: CASSFLRDSAGELFF
v_call: TRBV28

cdr3_aa: CASSNLGGGLPQPQHF
v_call: TRBV7-9

cdr3_aa: CASSYRGKTDQPQHF
v_call: TRBV7-2

cdr3_aa: CASSQRQGFFHEQYF
v_call: TRBV14

cdr3_aa: CASSDSGRVREQYF
v_call: TRBV27

cdr3_aa: CASSFSSGGSNEQFF
v_call: TRBV11-3

cdr3_aa: CASSTAGTSGYYEQYF
v_call: TRBV19

cdr3_aa: CASSIGRNYGYTF
v_call: TRBV19

cdr3_aa: CASSVDRNYEQYF
v_call: TRBV27

cdr3_aa: CASSYDARRRNEQFF
v_call: TRBV6-5

cdr3_aa: CASSSGGGSYGYTF
v_call: TRBV28

cdr3_aa: CASSKRRGLAGNEQFF
v_call: TRBV7-2

cdr3_aa: CASQQGARTGEQYF
v_call: TRBV2

cdr3_aa: CASRGQPLNQPQHF
v_call: TRBV2

cdr3_aa: CASSPGQGAGNTEAFF
v_call: TRBV19

cdr3_aa: CASTTGGARYYGYTF
v_call: TRBV6-5

cdr3_aa: CASSQLGPVEKLFF
v_call: TRBV28

cdr3_aa: CASSVDPLAGGHTGELFF
v_call: TRBV9

cdr3_aa: CASSIKTGHEAFF
v_call: TRBV19

cdr3_aa: CASSLSITGTGGTGELFF
v_call: TRBV9

cdr3_aa: CASSQEAVQTANTGELFF
v_call: TRBV4-2

cdr3_aa: CASSLGDRDEEKLFF
v_call: TRBV5-1

cdr3_aa: CASSNRGNTIYF
v_call: TRBV9

cdr3_aa: CASSVGGGISSGANVLTF
v_call: TRBV9

cdr3_aa: CASSVVGGLSGNTIYF
v_call: TRBV9

cdr3_aa: CASSRTSGPYNEQFF
v_call: TRBV5-6

cdr3_aa: CASSSLQDEYEQYF
v_call: TRBV27

cdr3_aa: CATSRDYRGWENTEAFF
v_call: TRBV15

cdr3_aa: CASSLLGGLGDEAFF
v_call: TRBV7-3

cdr3_aa: CASSFRAGAETF
v_call: TRBV28

cdr3_aa: CASSVGSGRALNEQFF
v_call: TRBV9

cdr3_aa: CASRLYDQNTEAFF
v_call: TRBV6-1

cdr3_aa: CASSLPSATNVGEKDF
v_call: TRBV5-1

cdr3_aa: CSVDLLGEPNEKLFF
v_call: TRBV29-1

cdr3_aa: CASSLTSSSYNEQFF
v_call: TRBV7-3

cdr3_aa: CASSTPDRSYGYTF
v_call: TRBV28

cdr3_aa: CAWSGQGANYGYTF
v_call: TRBV30